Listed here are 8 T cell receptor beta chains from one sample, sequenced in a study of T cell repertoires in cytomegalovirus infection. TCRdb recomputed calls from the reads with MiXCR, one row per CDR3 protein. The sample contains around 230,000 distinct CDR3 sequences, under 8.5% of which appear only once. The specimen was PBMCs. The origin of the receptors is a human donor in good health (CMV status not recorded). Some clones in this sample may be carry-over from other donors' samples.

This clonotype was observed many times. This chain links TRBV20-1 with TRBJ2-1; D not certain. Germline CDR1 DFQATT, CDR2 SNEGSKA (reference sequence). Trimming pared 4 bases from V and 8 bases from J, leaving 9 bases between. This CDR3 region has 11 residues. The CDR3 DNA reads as TGCAGTGCTACCCGTCGCGATGAGCAGTTCTTC. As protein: CSATRRDEQFF.

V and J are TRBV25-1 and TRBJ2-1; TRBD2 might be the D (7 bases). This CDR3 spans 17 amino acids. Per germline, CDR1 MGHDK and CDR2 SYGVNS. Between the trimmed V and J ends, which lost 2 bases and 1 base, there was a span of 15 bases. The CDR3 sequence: CASSELLQGGSYNEQFF. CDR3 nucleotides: TGTGCCAGCAGTGAACTTTTACAGGGAGGGTCCTACAATGAGCAGTTCTTC.

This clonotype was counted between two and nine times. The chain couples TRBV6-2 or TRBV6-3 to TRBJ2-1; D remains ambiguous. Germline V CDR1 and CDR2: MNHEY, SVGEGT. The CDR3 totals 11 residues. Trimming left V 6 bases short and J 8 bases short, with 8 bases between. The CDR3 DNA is TGTGCCAGCAGCCAGAGCTATGAGCAGTTCTTC. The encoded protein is CASSQSYEQFF.

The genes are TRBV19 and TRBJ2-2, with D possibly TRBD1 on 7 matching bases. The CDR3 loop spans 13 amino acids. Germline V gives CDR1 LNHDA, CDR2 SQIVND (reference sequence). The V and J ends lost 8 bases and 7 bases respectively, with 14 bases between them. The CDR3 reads CASAAGGSGELFF. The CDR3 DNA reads TGTGCCAGTGCGGCAGGGGGGAGCGGGGAGCTGTTTTTT. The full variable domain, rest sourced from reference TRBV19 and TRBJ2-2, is DGGITQSPKYLFRKEGQNVTLSCEQNLNHDAMYWYRQDPGQGLRLIYYSQIVNDFQKGDIAEGYSVSREKKESFPLTVTSAQKNPTAFYLCASAAGGSGELFFGEGSRLTVL.

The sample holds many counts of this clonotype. The chain's CDR3 is CSVVRGDRANVLTF. The CDR3 DNA reads as TGCAGCGTTGTCAGGGGCGACAGGGCCAACGTCCTGACTTTC. V and J are TRBV29-1 and TRBJ2-6, with TRBD1 as a possible D gene (6 bases). The CDR3 has 14 amino acids. CDR1 SQVTM and CDR2 ANQGSEA come from the germline V gene. V lost 4 bases and J 5 bases, leaving 12 bases between the germline ends.

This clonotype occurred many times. The CDR3 nucleotides read TGCGCCAGCAGCCAAGATCCTTCATCTAGCGGGAGCTCCTACAATGAGCAGTTCTTC. Its translation: CASSQDPSSSGSSYNEQFF. The chain carries TRBV4-3 and TRBJ2-1; 10 nucleotides match TRBD2. Germline CDR1 and CDR2: LGHNA and YSLEER. J was trimmed by 0 bases and V by 0 bases; bases with no gene match: 8. The CDR3 is made up of 19 amino acids.

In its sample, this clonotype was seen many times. The CDR3 DNA follows: TGTGCCAGCAGTTTGGGCCTAACCTCTGGAAACACCATATATTTT. Amino acids: CASSLGLTSGNTIYF. This chain joins TRBV6-6 and TRBJ1-3, with D uncertain. The CDR3 has 15 amino acids. CDR1 MNHNY and CDR2 SVGAGI come from the germline V gene (reference sequence). V gave up 4 bases and J gave up 0 bases, with 10 bases separating them.

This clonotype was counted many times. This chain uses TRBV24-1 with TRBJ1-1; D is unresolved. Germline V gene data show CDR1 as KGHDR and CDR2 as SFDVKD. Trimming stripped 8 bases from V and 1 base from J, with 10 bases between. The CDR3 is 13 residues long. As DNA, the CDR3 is TGTGCCACCACCGAAGGAACGAACACTGAAGCTTTCTTT. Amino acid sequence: CATTEGTNTEAFF.